This T cell receptor beta chain was observed in a study of blood T cell repertoires in COVID-19. At the level of the study: The origin of the acute and convalescent COVID-19 samples was the United States, Italy and Spain. T cells, B-cell-depleted T cells, or PBMCs provided the cDNA or gDNA that served as material.

TCRdb keeps only in-frame clones here, not all; method: immunoSEQ multiplex PCR. The sample carries around 58,000 clones, around 90% recorded once. The V end was cut by 2 bases, the J end by 5 bases, with 13 bases between. Germline CDR1 reads SGHTA; CDR2 reads FQGTGA. The CDR3 spans 15 residues. V gene TRBV7-3 combines with J gene TRBJ2-1; perhaps TRBD2 as D (7 bases). This TCR was sampled from a human donor in a cohort sampled during active COVID-19. Sequenced input: peripheral blood. The CDR3 DNA follows: TGTGCCAGCAGCTTATTCGGGGGGCGAAACAATGAGCAGTTCTTC. Its protein product is CASSLFGGRNNEQFF. Full variable domain (rest looked up from reference TRBV7-3 and TRBJ2-1): GAGVSQTPSNKVTEKGKYVELRCDPISGHTALYWYRQSLGQGPEFLIYFQGTGAADDSGLPNDRFFAVRPEGSVSTLKIQRTERGDSAVYLCASSLFGGRNNEQFFGPGTRLTVL.